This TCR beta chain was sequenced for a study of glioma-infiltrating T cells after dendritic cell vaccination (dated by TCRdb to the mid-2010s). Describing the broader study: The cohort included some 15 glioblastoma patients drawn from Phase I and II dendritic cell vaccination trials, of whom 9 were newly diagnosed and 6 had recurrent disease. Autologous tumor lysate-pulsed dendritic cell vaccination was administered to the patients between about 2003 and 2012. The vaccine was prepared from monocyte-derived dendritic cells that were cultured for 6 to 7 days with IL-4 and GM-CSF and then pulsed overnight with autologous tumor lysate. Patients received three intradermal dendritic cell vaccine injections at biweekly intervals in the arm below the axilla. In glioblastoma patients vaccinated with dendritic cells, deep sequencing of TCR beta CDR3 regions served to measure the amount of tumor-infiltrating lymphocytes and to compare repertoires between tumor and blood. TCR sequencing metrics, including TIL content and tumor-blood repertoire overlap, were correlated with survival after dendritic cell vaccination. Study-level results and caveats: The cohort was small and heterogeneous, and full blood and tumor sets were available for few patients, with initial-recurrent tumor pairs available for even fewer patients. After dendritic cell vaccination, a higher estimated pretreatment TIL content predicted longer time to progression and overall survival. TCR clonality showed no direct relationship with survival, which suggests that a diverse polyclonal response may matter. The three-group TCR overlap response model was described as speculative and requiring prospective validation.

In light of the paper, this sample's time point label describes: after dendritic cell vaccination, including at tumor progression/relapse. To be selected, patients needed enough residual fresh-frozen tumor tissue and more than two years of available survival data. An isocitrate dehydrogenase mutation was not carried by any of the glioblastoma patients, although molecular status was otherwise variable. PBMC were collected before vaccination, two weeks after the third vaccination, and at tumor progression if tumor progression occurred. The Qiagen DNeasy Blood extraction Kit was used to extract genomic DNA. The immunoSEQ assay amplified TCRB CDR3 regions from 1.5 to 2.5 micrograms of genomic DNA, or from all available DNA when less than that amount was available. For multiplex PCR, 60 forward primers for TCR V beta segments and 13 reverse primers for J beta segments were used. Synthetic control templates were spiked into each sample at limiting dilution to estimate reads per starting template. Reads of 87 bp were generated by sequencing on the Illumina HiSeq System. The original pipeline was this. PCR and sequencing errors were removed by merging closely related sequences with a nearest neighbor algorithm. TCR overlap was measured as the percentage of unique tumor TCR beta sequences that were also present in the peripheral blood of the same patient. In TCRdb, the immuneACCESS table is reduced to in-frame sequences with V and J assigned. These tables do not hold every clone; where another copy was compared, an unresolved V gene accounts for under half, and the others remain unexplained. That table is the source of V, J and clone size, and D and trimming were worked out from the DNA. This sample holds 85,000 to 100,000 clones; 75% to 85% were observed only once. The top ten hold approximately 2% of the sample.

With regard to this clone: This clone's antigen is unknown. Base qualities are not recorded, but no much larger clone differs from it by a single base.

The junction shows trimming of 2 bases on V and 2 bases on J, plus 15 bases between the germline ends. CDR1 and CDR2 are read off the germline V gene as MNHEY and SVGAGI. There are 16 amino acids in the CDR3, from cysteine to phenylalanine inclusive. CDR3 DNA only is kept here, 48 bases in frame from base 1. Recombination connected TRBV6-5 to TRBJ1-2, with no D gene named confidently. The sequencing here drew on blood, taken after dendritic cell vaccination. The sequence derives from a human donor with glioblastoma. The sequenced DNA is TGTGCCAGCAGTTACGTGGCATTTGGAGGGAACTATGGCTACACCTTC. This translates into CASSYVAFGGNYGYTF.